This T cell receptor beta chain stems from a study of blood T cell repertoires in COVID-19. Study information: Samples taken during acute and convalescent COVID-19 were collected in the United States, Italy and Spain. The analysed material was cDNA or gDNA that came from T cells, B-cell-depleted T cells, or PBMCs.

Germline values: CDR1 SEHNR, CDR2 FQNEAQ (reference sequence). V was trimmed by 5 bases and J by 3 bases, leaving 14 bases between them. There are 14 residues in the CDR3. Authors' analysis steps: It was from reference gene primer amplification that nucleated cell counts were estimated. Method: immunoSEQ multiplex PCR; TCRdb's copy keeps in-frame clones and lacks some. V, J and clone size reflect that table, while D and trimming were determined from the DNA. The sample contains about 110,000 clones, less than 85% of which appear only once. The source material was peripheral blood. This clonotype was obtained from a woman over 75 with acute or convalescent COVID-19. V is TRBV7-9 and J is TRBJ2-7; possibly TRBD2 for D (6 bases). The DNA of the CDR3 is TGTGCCAGCAGCGACGGGACTGGGAACTACGAGCAGTACTTC. This sequence encodes CASSDGTGNYEQYF.